This TCR beta chain appears in the sequencing data of a study of blood T cell repertoires in COVID-19. Across the whole study: Acute and convalescent COVID-19 specimens originated in the United States, Italy and Spain. T cells, B-cell-depleted T cells, or PBMCs supplied cDNA or gDNA.

Trimming shortened V by 2 bases and J by 2 bases, and 12 bases separated the two germline ends. This CDR3 has 16 residues. Looked up from germline, CDR1 is SEHNR and CDR2 is FQNEAQ (reference sequence). As originally analysed: Amplification from reference gene primers served as the basis for estimated nucleated cell counts. Clones were sequenced by immunoSEQ multiplex PCR, and TCRdb holds only the in-frame ones, with some missing. V, J and clone size are taken as reported in that table, and D and trimming were inferred from the DNA itself. The sample lists some 160,000 clones, 75% to 80% occurring once.

The chain employs TRBV7-9 and TRBJ1-4; D may be TRBD1 (5 bases). Sequencing was carried out using peripheral blood. This TCR was sampled from a woman older than 75 with acute or convalescent COVID-19. The CDR3 reads CASSLIGVRTNEKLFF. In nucleotides, the CDR3 is TGTGCCAGCAGCTTAATAGGGGTCCGCACTAATGAAAAACTGTTTTTT.